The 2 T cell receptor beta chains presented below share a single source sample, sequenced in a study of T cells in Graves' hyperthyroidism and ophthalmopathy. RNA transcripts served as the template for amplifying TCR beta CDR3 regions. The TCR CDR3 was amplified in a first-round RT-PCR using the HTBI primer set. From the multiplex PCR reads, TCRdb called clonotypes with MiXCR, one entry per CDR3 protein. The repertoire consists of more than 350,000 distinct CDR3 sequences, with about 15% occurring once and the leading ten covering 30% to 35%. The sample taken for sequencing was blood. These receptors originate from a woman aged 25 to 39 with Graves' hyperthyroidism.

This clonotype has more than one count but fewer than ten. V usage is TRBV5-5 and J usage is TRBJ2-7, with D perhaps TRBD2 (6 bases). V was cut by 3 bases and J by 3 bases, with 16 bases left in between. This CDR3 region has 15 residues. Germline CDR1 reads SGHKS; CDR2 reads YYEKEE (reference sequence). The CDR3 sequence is CASSWDSGSYYEQYF. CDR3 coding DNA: TGTGCCAGCAGCTGGGATAGCGGATCTTACTACGAGCAGTACTTC.

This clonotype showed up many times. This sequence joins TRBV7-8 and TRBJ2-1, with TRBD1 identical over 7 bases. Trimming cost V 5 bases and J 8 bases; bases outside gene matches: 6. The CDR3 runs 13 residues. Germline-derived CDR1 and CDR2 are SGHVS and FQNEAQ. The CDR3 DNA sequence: TGTGCCAGCAGCACCAGACAGGGCTATGAGCAGTTCTTC. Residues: CASSTRQGYEQFF.